This TCR beta chain derives from a study of T cell responses to AZD1222 COVID-19 vaccine. Study in general: Second doses that came at about 4 or about 12 weeks were put together.

Regarding the study as a whole: Spike-specific TCR breadth and depth went up after people got two AZD1222 doses.

As regards this clone: The antigen remains undetermined.

Germline V gene data show CDR1 as SGHTA and CDR2 as FQGTGA. The germline V and J ends were trimmed by 3 bases and 9 bases, with 12 bases remaining between them. This CDR3 contains 14 residues. TCRdb's copy holds only in-frame clones and misses some; the assay was immunoSEQ multiplex PCR. There are roughly 170,000 clones in the sample; about 92% occur only once, and about 0.9% lies in the top ten. The starting material was peripheral blood, obtained on day 0 of AZD1222 vaccination. The clonotype originates from an adult in good health. The chain links TRBV7-3 to TRBJ1-6; D might be TRBD1 (5 bases). The CDR3: CASSFQGTTSPLHF. The CDR3 DNA is TGTGCCAGCAGCTTCCAGGGCACTACTTCACCCCTCCACTTT.